This T cell receptor beta chain was profiled in a study of blood T cell repertoires in COVID-19. Profiled with immunoSEQ multiplex PCR; TCRdb holds only in-frame clones, not every one. Of more than 250,000 clones detected, more than 70% appear once; the ten largest clones hold about 1.7%. The V and J ends lost 4 bases and 2 bases respectively, with 8 bases between them. Germline CDR1 reads GTSNPN; CDR2 reads SVGIG (reference sequence). The CDR3 totals 13 residues. Sequencing used peripheral blood. The sequence was obtained from a woman in her forties or fifties with acute or convalescent COVID-19. This chain connects TRBV30 to TRBJ1-4, with D uncertain. CDR3 coding DNA: TGTGCCTGGAACCGGGATACTAATGAAAAACTGTTTTTT. Its translation is CAWNRDTNEKLFF.